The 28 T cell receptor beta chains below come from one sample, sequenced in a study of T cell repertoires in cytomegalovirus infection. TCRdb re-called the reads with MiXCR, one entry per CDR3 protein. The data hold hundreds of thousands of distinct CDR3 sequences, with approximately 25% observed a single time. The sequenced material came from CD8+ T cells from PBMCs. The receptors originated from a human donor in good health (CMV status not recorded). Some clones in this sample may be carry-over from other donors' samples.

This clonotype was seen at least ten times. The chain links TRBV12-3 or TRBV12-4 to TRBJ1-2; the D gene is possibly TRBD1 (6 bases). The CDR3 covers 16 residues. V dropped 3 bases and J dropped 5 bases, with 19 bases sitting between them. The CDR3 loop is CASSFYRVGEVYGYTF. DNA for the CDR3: TGTGCCAGCAGTTTCTACAGGGTGGGGGAGGTTTATGGCTACACCTTC.

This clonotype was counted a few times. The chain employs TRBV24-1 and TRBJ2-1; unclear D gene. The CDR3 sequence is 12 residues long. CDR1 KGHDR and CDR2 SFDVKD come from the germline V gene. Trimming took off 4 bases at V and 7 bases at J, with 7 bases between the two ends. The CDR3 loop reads CATSEGENEQFF. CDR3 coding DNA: TGTGCCACCAGTGAAGGAGAAAATGAGCAGTTCTTC.

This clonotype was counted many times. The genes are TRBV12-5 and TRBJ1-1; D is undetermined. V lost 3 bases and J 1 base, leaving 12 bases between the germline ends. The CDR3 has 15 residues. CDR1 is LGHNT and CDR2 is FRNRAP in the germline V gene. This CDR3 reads CASGFLDPGNTEAFF. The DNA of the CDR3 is TGTGCTAGTGGTTTCCTAGACCCTGGGAACACTGAAGCTTTCTTT.

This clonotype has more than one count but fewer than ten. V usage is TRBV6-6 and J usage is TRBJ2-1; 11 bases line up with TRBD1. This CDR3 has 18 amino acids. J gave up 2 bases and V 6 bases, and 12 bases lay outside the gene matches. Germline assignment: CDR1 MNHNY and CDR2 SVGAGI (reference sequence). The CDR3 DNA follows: TGTGCCAGCAGAGCGGGACAGGGGGGGGGGCTCACCTACAATGAGCAGTTCTTC. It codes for CASRAGQGGGLTYNEQFF.

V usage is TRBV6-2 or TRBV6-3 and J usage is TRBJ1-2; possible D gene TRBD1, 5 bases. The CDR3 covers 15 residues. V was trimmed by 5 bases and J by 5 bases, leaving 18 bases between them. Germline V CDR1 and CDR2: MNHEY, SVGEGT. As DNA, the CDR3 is TGTGCCAGCAGTCTCCGCTTCGGGACCAAGTATGGCTACACCTTC. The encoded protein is CASSLRFGTKYGYTF.

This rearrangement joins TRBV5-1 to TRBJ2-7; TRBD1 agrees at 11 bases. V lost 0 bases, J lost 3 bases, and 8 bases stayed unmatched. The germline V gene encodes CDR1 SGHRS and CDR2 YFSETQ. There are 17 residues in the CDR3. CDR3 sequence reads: CASSLGVLGQGVYEQYV. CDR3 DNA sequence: TGCGCCAGCAGCTTGGGGGTGTTGGGACAGGGGGTCTACGAGCAGTACGTC.

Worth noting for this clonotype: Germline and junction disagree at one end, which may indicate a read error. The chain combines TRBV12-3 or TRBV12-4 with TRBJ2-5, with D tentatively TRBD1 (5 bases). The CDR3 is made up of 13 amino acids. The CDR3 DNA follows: TGTGCCAGCAGGCCGGACAACCAAGAGAACCAGTACTTC. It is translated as CASRPDNQENQYF.

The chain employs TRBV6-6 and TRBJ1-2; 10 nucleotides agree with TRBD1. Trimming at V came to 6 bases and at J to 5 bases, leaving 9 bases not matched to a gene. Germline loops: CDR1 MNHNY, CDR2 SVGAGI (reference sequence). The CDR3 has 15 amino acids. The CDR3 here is CASSLDRGGFYGYTF. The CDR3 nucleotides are TGTGCCAGCAGCCTGGACAGGGGGGGATTTTATGGCTACACCTTC.

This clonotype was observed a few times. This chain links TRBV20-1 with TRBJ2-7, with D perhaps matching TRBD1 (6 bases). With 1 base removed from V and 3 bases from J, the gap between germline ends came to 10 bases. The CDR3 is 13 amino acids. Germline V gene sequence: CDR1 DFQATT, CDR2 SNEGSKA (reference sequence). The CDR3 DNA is TGCAGTGCTAGAGTCAAGGACAGCTACGAGCAGTACGTC. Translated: CSARVKDSYEQYV.

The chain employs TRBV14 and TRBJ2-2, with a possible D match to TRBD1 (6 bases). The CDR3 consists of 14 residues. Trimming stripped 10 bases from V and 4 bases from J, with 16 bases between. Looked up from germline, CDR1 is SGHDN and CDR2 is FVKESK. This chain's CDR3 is CANKGTGSTGELFF. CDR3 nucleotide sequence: TGTGCCAACAAGGGAACAGGGAGCACCGGGGAGCTGTTTTTT.

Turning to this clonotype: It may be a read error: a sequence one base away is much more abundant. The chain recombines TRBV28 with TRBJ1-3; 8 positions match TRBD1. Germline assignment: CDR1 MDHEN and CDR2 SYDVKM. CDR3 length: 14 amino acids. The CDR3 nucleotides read TGTGCCAGCAGTACCCGTGGACAGGGAAACACCGTATATTTT. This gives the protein CASSTRGQGNTVYF.

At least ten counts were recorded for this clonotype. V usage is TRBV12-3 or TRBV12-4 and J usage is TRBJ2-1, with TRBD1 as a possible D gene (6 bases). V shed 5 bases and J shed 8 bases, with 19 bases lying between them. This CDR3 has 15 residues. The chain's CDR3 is CASSAGTPAVHEQFF. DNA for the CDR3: TGTGCCAGCAGTGCCGGGACACCGGCGGTCCATGAGCAGTTCTTC.

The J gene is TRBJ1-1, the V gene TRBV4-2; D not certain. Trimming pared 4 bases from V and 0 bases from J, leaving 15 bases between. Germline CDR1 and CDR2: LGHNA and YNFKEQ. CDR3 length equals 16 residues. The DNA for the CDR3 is TGTGCCAGCAGCCCCCCCCGGTTGGGAATGAACACTGAAGCTTTCTTT. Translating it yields CASSPPRLGMNTEAFF.

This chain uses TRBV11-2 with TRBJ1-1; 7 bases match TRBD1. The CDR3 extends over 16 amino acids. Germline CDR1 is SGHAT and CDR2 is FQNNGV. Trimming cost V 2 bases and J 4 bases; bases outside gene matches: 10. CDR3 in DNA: TGTGCCAGCAGCTTATGGGACAGAGGACTTACCACTGAAGCTTTCTTT. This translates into CASSLWDRGLTTEAFF.

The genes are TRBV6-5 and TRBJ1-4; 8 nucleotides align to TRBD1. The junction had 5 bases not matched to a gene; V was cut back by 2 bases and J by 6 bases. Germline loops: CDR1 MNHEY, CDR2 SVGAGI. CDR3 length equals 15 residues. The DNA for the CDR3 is TGTGCCAGCAGTTACGCCGACAGGGGTGATGAAAAACTGTTTTTT. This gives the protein CASSYADRGDEKLFF.

CDR3 DNA sequence: TGTGCCAGCGAGGGAGCAACCGGGGAGCTGTTTTTT. This gives the protein CASEGATGELFF. V usage is TRBV7-9 and J usage is TRBJ2-2, with D possibly matching TRBD2 (5 bases). The CDR3 extends over 12 amino acids. The germline gives CDR1 SEHNR, CDR2 FQNEAQ (reference sequence). Trimming removed 8 bases from V and 5 bases from J, with 9 bases in between.

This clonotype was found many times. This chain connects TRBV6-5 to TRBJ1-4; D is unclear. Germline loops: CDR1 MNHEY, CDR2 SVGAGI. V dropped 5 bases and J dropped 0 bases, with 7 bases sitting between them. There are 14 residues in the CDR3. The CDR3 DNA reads TGTGCCAGCAGTCTCACAGCAACTAATGAAAAACTGTTTTTT. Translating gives CASSLTATNEKLFF.

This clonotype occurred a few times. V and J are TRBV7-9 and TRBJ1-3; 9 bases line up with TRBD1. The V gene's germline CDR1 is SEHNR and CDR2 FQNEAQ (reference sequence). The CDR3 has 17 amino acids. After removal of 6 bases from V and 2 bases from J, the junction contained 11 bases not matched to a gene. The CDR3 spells CASRPKSGTGPGNTIYF. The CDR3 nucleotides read TGTGCCAGCAGGCCAAAATCCGGGACAGGGCCTGGAAACACCATATATTTT.

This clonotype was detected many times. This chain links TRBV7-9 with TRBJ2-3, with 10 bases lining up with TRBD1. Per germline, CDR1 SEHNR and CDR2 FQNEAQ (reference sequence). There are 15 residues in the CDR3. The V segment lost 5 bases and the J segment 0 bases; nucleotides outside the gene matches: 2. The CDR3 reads CASSGTGESTDTQYF. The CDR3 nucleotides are TGTGCCAGCAGCGGGACAGGGGAGAGCACAGATACGCAGTATTTT.

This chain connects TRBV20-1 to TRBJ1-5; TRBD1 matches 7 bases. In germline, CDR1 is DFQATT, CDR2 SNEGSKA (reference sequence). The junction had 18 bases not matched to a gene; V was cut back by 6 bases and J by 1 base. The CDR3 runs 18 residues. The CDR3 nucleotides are TGCAGTGCCCCACCTACCTTCGGACAGGCATTAAGCAATCAGCCCCAGCATTTT. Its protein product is CSAPPTFGQALSNQPQHF.

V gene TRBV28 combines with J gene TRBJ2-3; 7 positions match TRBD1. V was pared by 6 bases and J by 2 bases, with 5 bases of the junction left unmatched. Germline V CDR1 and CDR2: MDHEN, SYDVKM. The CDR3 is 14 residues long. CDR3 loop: CASSPDRITDTQYF. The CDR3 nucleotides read TGTGCCAGCAGCCCGGACAGGATCACAGATACGCAGTATTTT.

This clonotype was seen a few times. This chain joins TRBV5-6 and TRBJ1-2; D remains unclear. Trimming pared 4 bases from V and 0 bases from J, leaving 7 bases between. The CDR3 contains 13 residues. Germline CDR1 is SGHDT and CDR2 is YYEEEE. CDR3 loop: CASSTWTNYGYTF. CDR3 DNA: TGTGCCAGCAGCACATGGACTAACTATGGCTACACCTTC.

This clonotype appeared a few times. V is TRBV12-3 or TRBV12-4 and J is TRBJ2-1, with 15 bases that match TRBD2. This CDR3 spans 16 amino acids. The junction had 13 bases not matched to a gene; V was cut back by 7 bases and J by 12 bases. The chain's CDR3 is CASTVSGTSGGRRQFF. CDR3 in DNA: TGTGCCAGCACCGTCTCGGGGACTAGCGGGGGGCGGAGGCAGTTCTTC.

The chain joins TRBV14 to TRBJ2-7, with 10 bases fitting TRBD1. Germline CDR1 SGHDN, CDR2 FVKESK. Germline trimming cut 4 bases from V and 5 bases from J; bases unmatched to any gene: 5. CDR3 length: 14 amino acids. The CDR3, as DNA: TGTGCCAGCAGCCTCCTAGACAGGGGGCACGAGCAGTACTTC. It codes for CASSLLDRGHEQYF.

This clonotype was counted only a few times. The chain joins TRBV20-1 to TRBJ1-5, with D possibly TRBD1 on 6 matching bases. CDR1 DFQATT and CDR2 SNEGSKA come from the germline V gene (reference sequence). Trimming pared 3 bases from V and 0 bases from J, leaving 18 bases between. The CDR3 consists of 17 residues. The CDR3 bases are TGCAGTGCTAGGGGGGGACAAGGATTTTTTAGCAATCAGCCCCAGCATTTT. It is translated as CSARGGQGFFSNQPQHF.

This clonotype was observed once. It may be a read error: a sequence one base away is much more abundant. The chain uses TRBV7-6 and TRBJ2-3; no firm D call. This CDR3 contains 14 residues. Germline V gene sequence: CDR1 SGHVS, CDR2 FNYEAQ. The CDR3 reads CANSPPSAVDTQYF. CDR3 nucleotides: TGTGCCAACAGCCCCCCAAGCGCTGTGGATACGCAGTATTTT.

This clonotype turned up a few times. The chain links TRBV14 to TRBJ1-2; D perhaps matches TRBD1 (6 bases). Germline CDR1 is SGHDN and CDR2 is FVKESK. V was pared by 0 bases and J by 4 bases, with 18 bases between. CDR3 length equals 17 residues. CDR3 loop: CASSQDQVAGAIYGYTF. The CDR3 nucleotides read TGTGCCAGCAGCCAAGATCAAGTCGCAGGGGCTATCTATGGCTACACCTTC.

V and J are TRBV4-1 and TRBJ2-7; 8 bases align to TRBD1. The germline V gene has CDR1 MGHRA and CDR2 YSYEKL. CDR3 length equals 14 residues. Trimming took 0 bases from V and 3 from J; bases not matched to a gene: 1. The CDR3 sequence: CASSQDGQGYEQYF. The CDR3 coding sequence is TGCGCCAGCAGCCAAGATGGACAGGGCTACGAGCAGTACTTC.